This T cell receptor (beta chain) was recorded in a study of T-cell reconstitution after alpha-beta-depleted transplantation in children. Whole-study findings and limits: Counts and diversity of T cells one year after transplant came mostly from newly produced T cells. About two months after transplant, alpha-beta T cells reportedly came from several hundred expanded graft clones. Some patients' high day-60 TCRbeta diversity was traced to surviving recipient T cells and thymic progenitors.

The authors prepared the TCRbeta library with unique molecular identifiers. MiXCR, applied by TCRdb to the PCR reads, yields one record per CDR3 protein. Of hundreds of thousands of distinct CDR3 sequences in the sample, 13% are singletons; the top ten hold about 2.2%. CDR3 size: 16 residues. The V and J ends lost 3 bases and 6 bases, in that order; junction bases with no gene match: 14. Per germline, CDR1 SGDLS and CDR2 YYNGEE. This clonotype was seen a few times. Its antigen is unknown. This TCR derives from a male patient under 18 who had a stem cell transplant for acute myeloid leukemia, so the T cells may come from the graft donor. Material: PBMCs, mostly from graft donor cells, obtained 360 days after TCRalphabeta/CD19-depleted stem cell transplant. The rearrangement joins TRBV9 to TRBJ1-1, with 7 nucleotides matching TRBD1. CDR3 nucleotide sequence: TGTGCCAGCAGCGCCCTCTCTACAGGGGCCGAGGCTGAAGCTTTCTTT. Protein sequence: CASSALSTGAEAEAFF.